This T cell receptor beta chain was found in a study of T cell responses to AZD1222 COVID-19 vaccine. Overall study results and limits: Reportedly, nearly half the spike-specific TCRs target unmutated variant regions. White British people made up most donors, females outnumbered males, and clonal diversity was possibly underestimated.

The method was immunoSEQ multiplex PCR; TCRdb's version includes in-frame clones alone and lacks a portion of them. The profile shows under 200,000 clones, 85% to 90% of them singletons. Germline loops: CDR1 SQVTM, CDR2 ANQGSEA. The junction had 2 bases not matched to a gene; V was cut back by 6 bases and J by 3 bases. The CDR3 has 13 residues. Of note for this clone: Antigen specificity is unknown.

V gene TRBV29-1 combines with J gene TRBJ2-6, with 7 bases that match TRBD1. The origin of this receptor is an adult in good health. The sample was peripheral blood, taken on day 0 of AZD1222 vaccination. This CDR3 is CSVTGNGANVLTF. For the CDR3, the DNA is TGCAGCGTGACAGGGAATGGGGCCAACGTCCTGACTTTC. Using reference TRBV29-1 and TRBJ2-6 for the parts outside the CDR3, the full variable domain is SAVISQKPSRDICQRGTSLTIQCQVDSQVTMMFWYRQQPGQSLTLIATANQGSEATYESGFVIDKFPISRPNLTFSTLTVSNMSPEDSSIYLCSVTGNGANVLTFGAGSRLTVL.